The text below deals with one T cell receptor (beta chain). The antigen remains undetermined. It may be a read error: a sequence one base away is much more abundant. The data belong to a study of T cells in Graves' hyperthyroidism and ophthalmopathy. Study information: Peripheral blood samples were taken at initial diagnosis, prior to any treatment.

General observations from the study: Ophthalmopathy and stable hyperthyroidism were told apart by a 13 V-J model. Blood also contained most expanded thyroid clonotypes above 0.001.

The germline CDR1 and CDR2 sequences are MNHNS and SASEGT. The CDR3 consists of 14 residues. The hyperthyroidism patients had all been newly diagnosed, and their disease duration was under 2 months. Their ages ranged from 18 to 65 years. The investigators amplified TCR beta CDR3 regions from RNA transcripts. A first-round RT-PCR of the TCR CDR3 used the HTBI primer set. TCRdb reprocessed the multiplex PCR reads via MiXCR and lists one record per CDR3 protein. The sample contains hundreds of thousands of distinct CDR3 sequences, roughly 15% of which appear only once. The chain combines TRBV6-1 with TRBJ1-5; 10 positions match TRBD1. The sample consisted of blood. The sequence came from a woman under 30 with Graves' hyperthyroidism. The CDR3 nucleotides are TGTGCCAGTCAAACGACAGGGGGCAATCGGCCCCAGCATTTT. Translation: CASQTTGGNRPQHF.